Listed below are T cell receptor beta chains from one sample, sequenced in a study of HIV-infected patients and healthy controls. TCRdb reprocessed the 5' RACE reads with MiXCR, giving one entry per CDR3 protein. This table has around 62,000 distinct CDR3 sequences, around 21% appearing once. Specimen: CD4+ T cells from blood. The receptors derive from a human donor in good health. The CDR3 runs from the conserved cysteine through the conserved F or W. Each record gives: clone size, D gene, J gene, V gene, CDR3 DNA, CDR3 protein. D genes are given only for firm matches. Clone size is given for some rows only: seen once, a few or many times, or a class if the clone is expanded.

size: few
D: .
J: TRBJ2-3
V: TRBV2
DNA: TGTGCCACGCGTAGCACAGATACGCAGTATTTT
CDR3: CATRSTDTQYF

size: .
D: .
J: TRBJ1-2
V: TRBV21-1
DNA: TGTGCCAGCAGCAAAGAGGCAGGGGCACATGGCTACACCTTC
CDR3: CASSKEAGAHGYTF

size: many
D: .
J: TRBJ2-7
V: TRBV5-1
DNA: TGCGCCAGCAGCCAGGGTGTGGGACGGTACGAGCAGTACTTC
CDR3: CASSQGVGRYEQYF

size: .
D: TRBD2
J: TRBJ2-3
V: TRBV2
DNA: TGTGCCAGCCATGGGTATTTTGCGGGAGGGCCTACCTCTAGCACAGATACGCAGTATTTT
CDR3: CASHGYFAGGPTSSTDTQYF

size: .
D: .
J: TRBJ1-4
V: TRBV7-8
DNA: TGTGCCAGCAGCTCCTACAGGCGTCAAGGGGAAAAACTGTTTTTT
CDR3: CASSSYRRQGEKLFF

size: many
D: .
J: TRBJ2-2
V: TRBV6-2/TRBV6-3
DNA: TGTGCCAGCAGTTACCTTAGTGGGGGCCGGAACACCGGGGAGCTGTTTTTT
CDR3: CASSYLSGGRNTGELFF

size: few
D: TRBD1
J: TRBJ2-3
V: TRBV27
DNA: TGTGCCAGCAGTCATATTTTTCCGACAGGGGCTCCAGATACGCAGTATTTT
CDR3: CASSHIFPTGAPDTQYF

size: few
D: TRBD1
J: TRBJ2-7
V: TRBV7-2
DNA: TGTGCCAGCAGCTTAGCGCTGGGGGACAGGCGGTTCGAGCAGTACTTC
CDR3: CASSLALGDRRFEQYF

size: once
D: .
J: TRBJ2-5
V: TRBV29-1
DNA: TGCAGCGTTGTTGTCAGCCAAGAGACCCAGTACTTC
CDR3: CSVVVSQETQYF

size: many
D: .
J: TRBJ1-1
V: TRBV11-2
DNA: TGTGCCAGCAGTCCAGGGCCGAACACTGAAGCTTTCTTT
CDR3: CASSPGPNTEAFF

size: .
D: .
J: TRBJ2-3
V: TRBV24-1
DNA: TGTGCCACCAAGGACCATTTCACAGATACGCAGTATTTT
CDR3: CATKDHFTDTQYF

size: many
D: TRBD1
J: TRBJ1-2
V: TRBV7-9
DNA: TGTGCCAGCAGCCTGCCGGGACAGGTCTATGGCTACACCTTC
CDR3: CASSLPGQVYGYTF

size: .
D: .
J: TRBJ1-5
V: TRBV25-1
DNA: TGTGCCAGCAGTGACTCGCAAGGCAATCAGCCCCAGCATTTT
CDR3: CASSDSQGNQPQHF

size: few
D: .
J: TRBJ1-1
V: TRBV11-2
DNA: TGTGCCAGCAGCTTAGGACAGGATAGTTTCTTT
CDR3: CASSLGQDSFF

size: few
D: .
J: TRBJ1-1
V: TRBV6-1
DNA: TGTGCCAGCACGAACCCGACGGCCAACACTGAAGCTTTCTTT
CDR3: CASTNPTANTEAFF

size: once
D: .
J: TRBJ1-1
V: TRBV19
DNA: TGTGCCAGTAGCCCGGGGGCTATGAACACTGAAGCTTTCTTT
CDR3: CASSPGAMNTEAFF

size: .
D: .
J: TRBJ1-1
V: TRBV20-1
DNA: TGCAGTGCTACTCGAGGGGACACTGAAGCTTTCTTT
CDR3: CSATRGDTEAFF

size: few
D: .
J: TRBJ1-6
V: TRBV9
DNA: TGTGCCAGCAGCGTAGACAAGAATTCACCCCTCCACTTT
CDR3: CASSVDKNSPLHF

size: .
D: TRBD2
J: TRBJ2-7
V: TRBV9
DNA: TGTGCCAGCAGCCCGGGACTAGCGCTTTCCTACGAGCAGTACTTC
CDR3: CASSPGLALSYEQYF

size: many
D: TRBD2
J: TRBJ2-3
V: TRBV18
DNA: TGTGCCAGCTCACCACGGGAGGGAGGCACAGATACGCAGTATTTT
CDR3: CASSPREGGTDTQYF

size: many
D: .
J: TRBJ1-6
V: TRBV4-1
DNA: TGCGCCAGCAGCCAAGGTGGTAATGTGGCCCTGACCCTCCACTTT
CDR3: CASSQGGNVALTLHF

size: many
D: .
J: TRBJ2-7
V: TRBV7-2
DNA: TGTGCCAGCAGCTCCCGAACGACTATAGGGCAGTACTTC
CDR3: CASSSRTTIGQYF

size: .
D: .
J: TRBJ2-5
V: TRBV4-1
DNA: TGCGCCAGCAGCCAAGGCCGGGACCAAAAAGAGACCCAGTACTTC
CDR3: CASSQGRDQKETQYF

size: many
D: TRBD1
J: TRBJ2-5
V: TRBV3-1
DNA: TGTGCCAGCAGCCTACCCAAGGGGGCGCCCGGAGAGACCCAGTACTTC
CDR3: CASSLPKGAPGETQYF

size: few
D: .
J: TRBJ2-3
V: TRBV3-2
DNA: TGTGCCAGCAGCCAAGGGATAATAGATCTCGATCTATATACAGATACGCAGTATTTT
CDR3: CASSQGIIDLDLYTDTQYF

size: .
D: .
J: TRBJ1-2
V: TRBV7-2
DNA: TGTGCCAGCAGCTTAGAAGGGGTTGGCTACACCTTC
CDR3: CASSLEGVGYTF

size: .
D: TRBD2
J: TRBJ2-3
V: TRBV19
DNA: TGTGCCAGTACCGATCACCCCCTAGCGGGAGTTCTAGATACGCAGTATTTT
CDR3: CASTDHPLAGVLDTQYF

size: .
D: .
J: TRBJ2-7
V: TRBV4-1
DNA: TGCGCCAGCAGCCAAGATCCGTGGGGCCCCTACGAGCAGTACTTC
CDR3: CASSQDPWGPYEQYF

size: .
D: TRBD1
J: TRBJ2-2
V: TRBV7-3
DNA: TGTGCCAGCAGACATGGGACAGGCAACACCGGGGAGCTGTTTTTT
CDR3: CASRHGTGNTGELFF

size: .
D: .
J: TRBJ2-7
V: TRBV10-3
DNA: TGTGCCATCAGTGGACAGGAACAGGCGCAGGGGCAGTACTTC
CDR3: CAISGQEQAQGQYF

size: .
D: .
J: TRBJ2-1
V: TRBV7-3
DNA: TGTGCCAGCAGCTTAACGGGGTCGTACAATGAGCAGTTCTTC
CDR3: CASSLTGSYNEQFF

size: few
D: .
J: TRBJ2-3
V: TRBV7-2
DNA: TGTGCCAGCTCCGTGGGCACAGATACGCAGTATTTT
CDR3: CASSVGTDTQYF

size: .
D: TRBD2
J: TRBJ2-1
V: TRBV11-3
DNA: TGTGCCAGCAGCTTAGCTAGCGGGAGTTACAATGAGCAGTTCTTC
CDR3: CASSLASGSYNEQFF

size: .
D: TRBD2
J: TRBJ2-4
V: TRBV6-2/TRBV6-3
DNA: TGTGCCAGCAGTTTATCTAGCGGCATAGCCAAAAACATTCAGTACTTC
CDR3: CASSLSSGIAKNIQYF

size: .
D: TRBD2
J: TRBJ2-3
V: TRBV7-2
DNA: TGTGCCAGCAGCCCAAACTCCGCGGGGGGCAGCACAGATACGCAGTATTTT
CDR3: CASSPNSAGGSTDTQYF

size: .
D: TRBD1
J: TRBJ1-1
V: TRBV7-9
DNA: TGTGCCAGCAGCCTCCGGACAGGGGTCGCTTTCTTT
CDR3: CASSLRTGVAFF

size: many
D: .
J: TRBJ1-5
V: TRBV5-1
DNA: TGCGCCAGCAGCTCGGACCCTGGGAATCAGCCCCAGCATTTT
CDR3: CASSSDPGNQPQHF

size: few
D: .
J: TRBJ2-5
V: TRBV4-1
DNA: TGCGCCAGCAGCCAAGGAACGACGGGGGAGACCCAGTACTTC
CDR3: CASSQGTTGETQYF

size: .
D: .
J: TRBJ2-3
V: TRBV5-1
DNA: TGCGCCAGCAGCTTAGGCCCAACGGGCACAGATACGCAGTATTTT
CDR3: CASSLGPTGTDTQYF

size: once
D: .
J: TRBJ1-3
V: TRBV18
DNA: TGTGCCAGCTCATCCGTGGGGGGATCTGGAAACACCATATATTTT
CDR3: CASSSVGGSGNTIYF

size: .
D: .
J: TRBJ1-2
V: TRBV14
DNA: TGTGCCAGCAGCCAAGATCAACAATCTACCTATGGCTACACCTTC
CDR3: CASSQDQQSTYGYTF

size: .
D: .
J: TRBJ1-1
V: TRBV20-1
DNA: TGCAGTGCTCCTGGGCTAGAAGCTTTCTTT
CDR3: CSAPGLEAFF

size: .
D: .
J: TRBJ2-7
V: TRBV11-2
DNA: TGTGCCAGCAGCCCCGTCTGGGGAGTCGAGTACTTC
CDR3: CASSPVWGVEYF